This T cell receptor beta chain is drawn from a study of cytomegalovirus exposure and HLA in healthy donors. Germline CDR1 and CDR2: MDHEN and SYDVKM. V shed 4 bases, J shed 3 bases, and the junction held 6 bases outside the gene matches. This CDR3 is built from 15 residues. The PCR ran on 60 Vbeta and 13 Jbeta primers. TCRdb keeps only in-frame clones here, not all; method: immunoSEQ multiplex PCR. This sample has some 250,000 clones; 82% occur once, and the top ten carry 5.4%. The TCR originated in a woman in her thirties or forties in good health and CMV-seropositive. The sequenced material came from PBMCs. This sequence joins TRBV28 and TRBJ2-5; TRBD1 aligns across 9 bases. The CDR3 DNA follows: TGTGCCAGCAGTTCCATGGGACAGGGCAAAGAGACCCAGTACTTC. It translates to CASSSMGQGKETQYF.